One sample yielded the 4 T cell receptor beta chains listed below, sequenced in a study of early T cells in non-severe SARS-CoV-2 infection. TCRdb fed the 5' RACE reads into MiXCR, producing one record per CDR3 protein. The table includes about 61,000 distinct CDR3 sequences, 10% to 13% detected once. The specimen sequenced was whole blood. The receptors stem from an adult who was a healthcare worker with PCR-confirmed SARS-CoV-2 infection or an uninfected control (not recorded which).

The sample holds many counts of this clonotype. The chain is built from TRBV5-1 and TRBJ2-2; D may be TRBD1 or TRBD2 (5 bases each). Trimming took off 4 bases at V and 0 bases at J, with 13 bases between the two ends. Germline CDR1 SGHRS, CDR2 YFSETQ. This CDR3 has 16 residues. Here the CDR3 reads CASSHSWGTNTGELFF. The CDR3 nucleotides read TGCGCCAGCAGCCATAGTTGGGGGACGAACACCGGGGAGCTGTTTTTT.

In this sample, this clonotype turned up many times. The V and J genes are TRBV20-1 and TRBJ1-1; D remains unclear. Germline loops: CDR1 DFQATT, CDR2 SNEGSKA (reference sequence). The CDR3 covers 13 residues. V was cut by 1 base and J by 1 base, with 7 bases left in between. The CDR3 protein is CSARGQPNTEAFF. CDR3 nucleotides: TGCAGTGCTAGAGGTCAGCCGAACACTGAAGCTTTCTTT.

The gene calls are TRBV5-1 and TRBJ2-5; TRBD2 is a possible D gene (5 bases). The V gene lost 7 bases and the J gene lost 5 bases, with 12 bases spanning the gap. CDR1 and CDR2 from the germline V gene are SGHRS and YFSETQ. This CDR3 has 12 residues. The CDR3 DNA follows: TGCGCCAGCGGACTCCCCCAGGAGACCCAGTACTTC. It codes for CASGLPQETQYF.

Comment on this clonotype: This may come from a read error, since a much larger clone is one base off. V usage is TRBV7-6 and J usage is TRBJ2-5, with D tentatively TRBD2 (6 bases). CDR1 is SGHVS and CDR2 is FNYEAQ in the germline V gene. The CDR3 extends over 16 amino acids. V was pared by 1 base and J by 4 bases, with 16 bases between. CDR3 nucleotides: TGTGCCAGCAGCTTAGGCCCAGCGGAGGGGCCAGAGACCCAGTACTTC. This gives the protein CASSLGPAEGPETQYF.